This is a list of T cell receptor beta chains from one sample in a study of T-cell reconstitution after alpha-beta-depleted transplantation in children. A single record per CDR3 protein comes from TCRdb applying MiXCR to the PCR reads. The sample has roughly 200,000 distinct CDR3 sequences, about 14% seen once. Sequencing was performed on PBMCs from the stem cell graft donor, taken from the stem cell graft. The receptors were sampled from a human donor who donated a stem cell graft to a child with acute lymphoblastic leukemia. Both conserved end residues are part of each CDR3. D genes are given only for firm matches. Clone size is stated in some rows and not others, as once, few, many or a class when expanded.

v_gene	d_gene	j_gene	abundance	CDR3aa	CDR3nt
TRBV20-1	NA	TRBJ2-7	many	CSGWSGNSYEQYF	TGCAGTGGATGGTCCGGGAACTCCTACGAGCAGTACTTC
TRBV29-1	NA	TRBJ2-3	many	CSGGRMRRTDTQYF	TGCAGCGGGGGGAGGATGAGGCGCACAGATACGCAGTATTTT
TRBV20-1	NA	TRBJ2-7	many	CSARVTYEQYF	TGCAGTGCTAGGGTCACCTACGAGCAGTACTTC
TRBV3-1	TRBD1	TRBJ2-3	many	CASSQERQGARDTQYF	TGTGCCAGCAGCCAAGAGAGGCAGGGGGCAAGGGATACGCAGTATTTT
TRBV29-1	TRBD2	TRBJ2-3	NA	CSGAKLVRLATSTDTQYF	TGCAGCGGGGCCAAATTGGTGAGACTAGCGACAAGCACAGATACGCAGTATTTT
TRBV27	NA	TRBJ2-3	many	CARSSINRDSGKDTQYF	TGTGCCAGAAGTTCAATAAACCGGGACTCGGGCAAGGATACGCAGTATTTT
TRBV20-1	TRBD2	TRBJ2-2	many	CSADSGRGTGELFF	TGCAGTGCTGATAGCGGGAGAGGTACCGGGGAGCTGTTTTTT
TRBV6-1	NA	TRBJ2-1	NA	CASRFASGSSYNERFF	NA
TRBV30	NA	TRBJ1-1	NA	CAWSVNPRDTEAFF	TGTGCCTGGAGTGTAAATCCCAGGGACACTGAAGCTTTCTTT
TRBV27	NA	TRBJ2-7	NA	CASRKGGRRHEQYF	TGTGCCAGCAGGAAAGGTGGGCGCCGCCACGAGCAGTACTTC
TRBV20-1	NA	TRBJ2-3	many	CSASLGPDTQYF	TGCAGTGCTAGCTTGGGACCAGATACGCAGTATTTT
TRBV21-1	NA	TRBJ2-6	many	CASRDGVSGANVLTF	TGTGCCAGCAGGGACGGAGTCTCTGGGGCCAACGTCCTGACTTTC
TRBV5-1	NA	TRBJ2-7	many	CASGDGANYEQYF	TGCGCCAGCGGGGACGGAGCGAATTACGAGCAGTACTTC
TRBV28	NA	TRBJ2-1	many	CASSTHPTRNEQFF	TGTGCCAGCAGCACTCACCCTACTAGGAATGAGCAGTTCTTC
TRBV12-3/TRBV12-4	NA	TRBJ2-1	many	CASRSLGDEQFF	TGTGCCAGCAGAAGTCTCGGGGATGAGCAGTTCTTC
TRBV14	NA	TRBJ2-1	NA	CASSPFLRRNEQFF	TGTGCCAGCAGCCCTTTTTTAAGGCGGAATGAGCAGTTCTTC
TRBV7-9	TRBD2	TRBJ2-1	many	CASSLAWLAGNEQFF	TGTGCCAGCAGCTTAGCGTGGCTAGCGGGCAATGAGCAGTTCTTC
TRBV20-1	TRBD1	TRBJ1-1	many	CSARDSRTGGSNTEAFF	TGCAGTGCTAGAGATTCTCGAACAGGGGGGTCGAACACTGAAGCTTTCTTT
TRBV5-4	NA	TRBJ2-7	NA	CASSLGLTTYEQYF	TGTGCCAGCAGCTTGGGGCTGACGACCTACGAGCAGTACTTC
TRBV6-5	TRBD2	TRBJ2-2	many	CASSYIGLAGGHTGELFF	TGTGCCAGCAGTTACATTGGACTAGCGGGAGGTCACACCGGGGAGCTGTTTTTT
TRBV20-1	NA	TRBJ2-7	many	CSAPRSRDTSYEQYF	TGCAGTGCTCCCCGCTCCCGGGACACCTCCTACGAGCAGTACTTC
TRBV25-1	NA	TRBJ1-4	many	CASSGPTGQEEKLFF	TGTGCCAGCAGTGGCCCGACAGGCCAGGAGGAAAAACTGTTTTTT
TRBV12-3/TRBV12-4	NA	TRBJ1-1	many	CASSLGGLWNTEAFF	TGTGCCAGCAGTTTAGGGGGGCTTTGGAACACTGAAGCTTTCTTT
TRBV20-1	NA	TRBJ2-1	many	CSARTGTSMAGEQFF	TGCAGTGCTCGAACGGGGACGAGTATGGCTGGTGAGCAGTTCTTC
TRBV7-9	TRBD2	TRBJ2-7	few	CASSLDSASGASYEQYF	TGTGCCAGCAGCTTAGATTCCGCTAGCGGGGCCTCCTACGAGCAGTACTTC
TRBV10-3	NA	TRBJ2-3	many	CAISPTGLGTDTQYF	TGTGCCATCAGCCCGACGGGATTGGGCACAGATACGCAGTATTTT
TRBV6-5	NA	TRBJ2-7	many	CASSFSGLTYEQYF	TGTGCCAGCAGTTTTTCGGGACTCACCTACGAGCAGTACTTC
TRBV4-2	TRBD2	TRBJ2-7	many	CASSRRGASGSLSSYEQYF	TGTGCCAGCAGTCGAAGAGGGGCTAGCGGGAGTCTTAGCTCCTACGAGCAGTACTTC
TRBV28	TRBD1	TRBJ2-7	many	CASSSPSDRDYEQYF	TGTGCCAGCAGTTCGCCATCGGACAGGGACTACGAGCAGTACTTC
TRBV28	NA	TRBJ2-3	many	CASSSRTEHTDTQYF	TGTGCCAGCAGTTCACGGACAGAGCATACAGATACGCAGTATTTT
TRBV10-2	NA	TRBJ1-1	NA	CASSDAGDTEAFF	TGCGCCAGCAGTGATGCAGGGGACACTGAAGCTTTCTTT
TRBV12-3/TRBV12-4	NA	TRBJ2-1	many	CASSLDRLANEQFF	TGTGCCAGCAGCCTAGACAGGTTAGCCAATGAGCAGTTCTTC
TRBV20-1	NA	TRBJ2-7	many	CSASRPAYEQYF	TGCAGTGCTAGTAGACCGGCCTACGAGCAGTACTTC
TRBV12-3/TRBV12-4	NA	TRBJ2-7	many	CASSSAGYEQYF	TGTGCCAGCAGTTCGGCAGGCTACGAGCAGTACTTC
TRBV5-1	NA	TRBJ2-6	many	CASSNRSGANVLTF	TGCGCCAGCAGCAACCGCTCTGGGGCCAACGTCCTGACTTTC
TRBV28	NA	TRBJ1-6	NA	CASGTDSPLHF	TGTGCCAGCGGAACCGATTCACCCCTCCACTTT
TRBV29-1	TRBD1	TRBJ1-5	NA	CSVGQGNQPQHF	TGCAGCGTTGGACAGGGGAATCAGCCCCAGCATTTT
TRBV20-1	NA	TRBJ2-4	many	CSAPPVDLAKNIQYF	TGCAGTGCTCCCCCGGTTGATCTAGCCAAAAACATTCAGTACTTC
TRBV20-1	TRBD2	TRBJ2-3	many	CSARKLAGNTDTQYF	TGCAGTGCTAGAAAGTTAGCGGGAAACACAGATACGCAGTATTTT
TRBV7-8	NA	TRBJ2-3	many	CASSFGGEAYTQYF	TGTGCCAGCAGCTTCGGTGGAGAGGCCTATACGCAGTATTTT
TRBV20-1	TRBD1	TRBJ1-2	many	CSARASQGANYGYTF	TGCAGTGCTAGAGCTTCACAGGGGGCAAACTATGGCTACACCTTC
TRBV29-1	TRBD1	TRBJ2-5	many	CSVGGTGNQETQYF	TGCAGCGTTGGCGGGACAGGGAACCAAGAGACCCAGTACTTC
TRBV20-1	NA	TRBJ2-7	few	CSARDSTGYFHEQYF	TGCAGTGCTAGAGATAGCACAGGGTACTTCCACGAGCAGTACTTC
TRBV19	NA	TRBJ2-1	NA	CASSQIVRSSEQFF	TGTGCCAGTAGCCAGATAGTACGTTCTAGTGAGCAGTTCTTC
TRBV10-3	TRBD1	TRBJ2-3	many	CAARQGAVSTDTQYF	TGTGCCGCCAGACAGGGGGCGGTTTCCACAGATACGCAGTATTTT